The 29 T cell receptor beta chains below come from one sample, sequenced in a study of neurological immune-mediated disorders. Time point noted: technical triplicate 2. TCRdb reprocessed the 5' RACE reads via MiXCR and lists one record per CDR3 protein. The sample contains about 59,000 distinct CDR3 sequences, around 24% of which appear only once. Sequencing used PBMCs. These receptor sequences come from a man in his sixties with HTLV-1-associated myelopathy (HAM/TSP).

V and J are TRBV5-1 and TRBJ2-1; 13 bases map to TRBD2. Unmatched junction bases numbered 10, after V lost 0 bases and J lost 10 bases. The V gene's germline CDR1 is SGHRS and CDR2 YFSETQ. There are 17 residues in the CDR3. This CDR3 is CASSLGVRTSGSKEQFF. For the CDR3, the DNA is TGCGCCAGCAGCTTGGGGGTCAGGACTAGCGGGAGTAAGGAGCAGTTCTTC.

There are many counts of this clonotype. The chain combines TRBV20-1 with TRBJ1-2; D call uncertain. Germline V gene data show CDR1 as DFQATT and CDR2 as SNEGSKA (reference sequence). This CDR3 has 12 residues. V was cut by 2 bases and J by 4 bases, with 8 bases left in between. The CDR3 loop reads CSARIRGYGYTF. The CDR3 bases are TGCAGTGCTAGAATACGGGGCTATGGCTACACCTTC.

This clonotype was seen many times. This chain uses TRBV4-1 with TRBJ1-1; 7 bases fit TRBD1. Losses at the gene ends were 1 base for V and 3 bases for J; bases not matched to a gene: 5. The CDR3 has 15 amino acids. Germline V gene sequence: CDR1 MGHRA, CDR2 YSYEKL. The CDR3: CASSQVARGYTEAFF. In DNA, the CDR3 is TGCGCCAGCAGCCAAGTGGCCAGGGGGTACACTGAAGCTTTCTTT.

There are a few counts of this clonotype. The chain couples TRBV7-9 to TRBJ2-7; D is unclear. Germline V CDR1 and CDR2: SEHNR, FQNEAQ (reference sequence). Between the trimmed V and J ends, which lost 1 base and 4 bases, there was a span of 17 bases. This CDR3 comprises 16 residues. The CDR3 sequence is CASSLGTGMREYEQYF. The CDR3 DNA reads as TGTGCCAGCAGCTTAGGGACCGGTATGCGAGAGTACGAGCAGTACTTC.

This clonotype came up many times. The gene calls are TRBV9 and TRBJ2-4; 11 bases match TRBD2. V trimming: 4 bases; J trimming: 0 bases; junction bases outside the gene matches: 6. The CDR3 runs to 17 residues. Germline assignment: CDR1 SGDLS and CDR2 YYNGEE. The CDR3 nucleotides read TGTGCCAGCAGCTCAGGACTAGCGGGTCTAGCCAAAAACATTCAGTACTTC. This codes for CASSSGLAGLAKNIQYF.

This clonotype has ten or more counts. This chain joins TRBV9 and TRBJ2-2, with 9 bases identical to TRBD1. This CDR3 spans 15 amino acids. V was pared by 2 bases and J by 5 bases, with 4 bases of the junction left unmatched. Germline loops: CDR1 SGDLS, CDR2 YYNGEE. The CDR3 here is CASSVRQGETGELFF. CDR3 sequence (DNA): TGTGCCAGCAGCGTTAGACAGGGGGAGACCGGGGAGCTGTTTTTT.

The rearrangement uses TRBV6-5 and TRBJ2-1, with 7 bases fitting TRBD2. V trimming: 8 bases; J trimming: 6 bases; junction bases outside the gene matches: 10. The CDR3 runs to 14 residues. Germline lookup yields CDR1 MNHEY and CDR2 SVGAGI. The CDR3, as DNA: TGTGCCAGCCGCCGGGGGGTAGCCGGCAATGAGCAGTTCTTC. Amino acid sequence: CASRRGVAGNEQFF.

This clonotype has ten or more counts. V usage is TRBV18 and J usage is TRBJ2-4; 9 bases match TRBD2. The CDR3 length is 15 residues. Germline assignment: CDR1 KGHSH and CDR2 LQKENI. Trimming at V came to 5 bases and at J to 10 bases, leaving 12 bases not matched to a gene. In DNA, the CDR3 is TGTGCCAGCTCAATTTTTAGCGGGAGTCAGAATATTCAGTACTTC. It codes for CASSIFSGSQNIQYF.

The gene calls are TRBV2 and TRBJ2-5; D may be TRBD1 or TRBD2 (5 bases each). The germline V gene has CDR1 SNHLY and CDR2 FYNNEI. V dropped 4 bases and J dropped 5 bases, with 17 bases sitting between them. The CDR3 totals 15 residues. CDR3 nucleotides: TGTGCCAGCAGTGGCCCCGGGACCTCCAGGGAGACCCAGTACTTC. Amino acid sequence: CASSGPGTSRETQYF. Full variable domain (missing parts from reference TRBV2 and TRBJ2-5): EPEVTQTPSHQVTQMGQEVILRCVPISNHLYFYWYRQILGQKVEFLVSFYNNEISEKSEIFDDQFSVERPDGSNFTLKIRSTKLEDSAMYFCASSGPGTSRETQYFGPGTRLLVL.

The J gene is TRBJ2-1, the V gene TRBV5-1, with D perhaps being TRBD1 or TRBD2 (5 bases each). V lost 7 bases, J lost 1 base, and 15 bases lay in between. Germline loops: CDR1 SGHRS, CDR2 YFSETQ. This CDR3 is built from 15 residues. CDR3 protein: CASREGQVSYNEQFF. The CDR3 coding sequence is TGCGCCAGCCGAGAGGGGCAGGTGTCCTACAATGAGCAGTTCTTC.

This clonotype was seen at least ten times. The V call is TRBV3-1, the J call TRBJ1-1; D is possibly TRBD1 (6 bases). Trimming left V 11 bases short and J 0 bases short, with 13 bases between. This CDR3 region has 13 residues. Germline V CDR1 and CDR2: LGHDT, YNNKEL (reference sequence). For the CDR3, the DNA is TGTGCCTCATCGGGACACCTGAACACTGAAGCTTTCTTT. Translation gives CASSGHLNTEAFF.

The sample holds many counts of this clonotype. The chain uses TRBV7-9 and TRBJ1-1, with D possibly matching TRBD1 (6 bases). Germline CDR1 is SEHNR and CDR2 is FQNEAQ (reference sequence). The CDR3 sequence is 14 residues long. V was trimmed by 5 bases and J by 2 bases, leaving 12 bases between them. The CDR3 nucleotides read TGTGCCAGCAGCCACCCGGACAGAAACACTGAAGCTTTCTTT. It encodes CASSHPDRNTEAFF.

The sample holds many counts of this clonotype. V gene TRBV5-1 combines with J gene TRBJ2-7, with 9 bases that match TRBD1. Germline trimming cut 2 bases from V and 3 bases from J; bases unmatched to any gene: 6. The germline V gene has CDR1 SGHRS and CDR2 YFSETQ. CDR3 length: 15 residues. In nucleotides, the CDR3 is TGCGCCAGCAGCTTCGAGACAGGGGGTGTCTACGAGCAGTACTTC. It specifies CASSFETGGVYEQYF.

The chain has TRBV7-6 and TRBJ2-7, with TRBD1 matching over 8 bases. J gave up 3 bases and V 4 bases, and 8 bases lay outside the gene matches. Germline V CDR1 and CDR2: SGHVS, FNYEAQ. The length of the CDR3 is 15 residues. The CDR3, as DNA: TGTGCCAGCAGCTCAGGACAGGGTGGGGGCTACGAGCAGTACTTC. This gives the protein CASSSGQGGGYEQYF.

This chain connects TRBV6-5 to TRBJ2-1; no definite D call. CDR1 and CDR2 (germline): MNHEY, SVGAGI. The CDR3 is 12 amino acids. V was cut by 3 bases and J by 9 bases, with 9 bases left in between. The CDR3 region has the DNA TGTGCCAGCAGTTATGGGGTCAGTGAGCAGTTCTTC. Protein sequence: CASSYGVSEQFF.

This clonotype was seen repeatedly, ten times or more. The gene calls are TRBV7-8 and TRBJ2-3, with TRBD2 identical over 8 bases. CDR1 is SGHVS, CDR2 FQNEAQ, per germline. This CDR3 region has 15 residues. V was pared by 1 base and J by 4 bases, with 4 bases of the junction left unmatched. In DNA, the CDR3 is TGTGCCAGCAGCTTAGGGCCGGGAGGGCCAGATACGCAGTATTTT. As protein: CASSLGPGGPDTQYF.

This clonotype was counted many times. This chain joins TRBV6-5 and TRBJ2-5; the match to TRBD2 covers 11 bases. Trimming cost V 4 bases and J 3 bases; bases outside gene matches: 4. The CDR3 contains 15 residues. Germline assignment: CDR1 MNHEY and CDR2 SVGAGI. As DNA, the CDR3 is TGTGCCAGCAGTTCAATAGCGGGAGGGGAAGAGACCCAGTACTTC. Translated, it gives CASSSIAGGEETQYF.

This clonotype was observed a few times. The V call is TRBV5-5, the J call TRBJ2-2; TRBD2 matches at 10 bases. Losses at the gene ends were 3 bases for V and 5 bases for J; bases not matched to a gene: 7. In germline, CDR1 is SGHKS, CDR2 YYEKEE (reference sequence). The CDR3 covers 16 residues. CDR3 coding DNA: TGTGCCAGCAGCTGGGCCGGGACTAGCGTGACCGGGGAGCTGTTTTTT. Its translation is CASSWAGTSVTGELFF.

This clonotype has just a few counts. The CDR3 sequence is CASSQTEVPYTEAFF. The DNA of the CDR3 is TGTGCCAGCAGCCAGACAGAAGTTCCTTACACTGAAGCTTTCTTT. This chain connects TRBV3-1 to TRBJ1-1, with D maybe TRBD1 (5 bases). V was cut by 3 bases and J by 3 bases, with 14 bases left in between. The CDR3 runs 15 residues. The germline V gene encodes CDR1 LGHDT and CDR2 YNNKEL (reference sequence).

This clonotype was picked up a small number of times. The chain has TRBV20-1 and TRBJ2-5, with D possibly being TRBD2 (6 bases). V lost 3 bases and J lost 1, with 9 bases in between. The germline V gene has CDR1 DFQATT and CDR2 SNEGSKA (reference sequence). CDR3 size: 13 residues. The CDR3 loop is CSASRGTQETQYF. The CDR3 DNA follows: TGCAGTGCTAGCCGGGGGACCCAAGAGACCCAGTACTTC.

This clonotype was recorded many times. The rearrangement uses TRBV20-1 and TRBJ2-3, with 7 bases identical to TRBD2. The CDR3 loop spans 14 amino acids. Germline loops: CDR1 DFQATT, CDR2 SNEGSKA (reference sequence). V lost 4 bases, J lost 5 bases, and 9 bases stayed unmatched. The CDR3 here is CSAIMGLSKDTQYF. CDR3 nucleotide sequence: TGCAGTGCTATCATGGGACTATCCAAAGATACGCAGTATTTT.

The table lists this clonotype with many counts. This sequence joins TRBV5-1 and TRBJ2-3; TRBD1 aligns across 10 bases. V lost 1 base and J lost 3; bases outside the gene matches: 5. Germline V gene lookup returns CDR1 SGHRS and CDR2 YFSETQ. The CDR3 has 16 amino acids. The CDR3 sequence: CASSLRGQGLTDTQYF. The CDR3 coding sequence is TGCGCCAGCAGCTTGCGGGGACAGGGGTTGACAGATACGCAGTATTTT. Complete variable domain (other parts from reference TRBV5-1 and TRBJ2-3): KAGVTQTPRYLIKTRGQQVTLSCSPISGHRSVSWYQQTPGQGLQFLFEYFSETQRNKGNFPGRFSGRQFSNSRSEMNVSTLELGDSALYLCASSLRGQGLTDTQYFGPGTRLTVL.

This clonotype was counted many times. This rearrangement joins TRBV12-3 or TRBV12-4 to TRBJ2-7; D is perhaps TRBD1 or TRBD2 (5 bases each). This CDR3 is 11 amino acids long. The ends were cut back, 3 bases at V and 9 bases at J, with 9 bases in the middle. The CDR3 sequence is CASSFSGTQYF. In DNA, the CDR3 is TGTGCCAGCAGTTTTTCGGGGACGCAGTACTTC.

This clonotype was recorded a few times. J is TRBJ2-3 and V is TRBV2, with a possible D match to TRBD2 (6 bases). The germline CDR1 and CDR2 sequences are SNHLY and FYNNEI. The CDR3 totals 13 residues. V was shortened by 7 bases and J by 0 bases, with 8 bases between the two germline ends. CDR3: CASKGLSTDTQYF. The CDR3 region has the DNA TGTGCCAGCAAGGGACTTAGCACAGATACGCAGTATTTT.

The chain links TRBV30 to TRBJ2-3; 10 bases line up with TRBD2. J was trimmed by 3 bases and V by 2 bases; bases with no gene match: 2. The CDR3 length is 14 residues. From germline, CDR1 is GTSNPN and CDR2 SVGIG (reference sequence). The CDR3: CAWSKGLATDTQYF. The CDR3 nucleotides are TGTGCCTGGAGTAAGGGACTAGCGACAGATACGCAGTATTTT.

The chain couples TRBV18 to TRBJ1-2; tentative D call: TRBD1 (5 bases). The CDR3 consists of 13 residues. Per the germline V gene, CDR1 is KGHSH and CDR2 is LQKENI. V was shortened by 3 bases and J by 3 bases, with 8 bases between the two germline ends. The CDR3 reads CASSPPGDYGYTF. The CDR3 DNA reads as TGTGCCAGCTCACCGCCGGGGGACTATGGCTACACCTTC.

In this sample, this clonotype turned up many times. The rearrangement joins TRBV4-1 to TRBJ2-7; 9 bases agree with TRBD1. J gave up 1 base and V 5 bases, and 9 bases lay outside the gene matches. CDR1 MGHRA and CDR2 YSYEKL come from the germline V gene. The CDR3 has 16 amino acids. The CDR3 is CASSFEDRGKSYEQYF. CDR3 in DNA: TGCGCCAGCAGCTTCGAGGACAGGGGCAAATCCTACGAGCAGTACTTC.

This clonotype was found many times. The chain combines TRBV6-2 or TRBV6-3 with TRBJ2-7, with D tentatively TRBD1 (6 bases). The germline V gene has CDR1 MNHEY and CDR2 SVGEGT. Trimming left V 6 bases short and J 5 bases short, with 14 bases between. This CDR3 has 13 amino acids. CDR3 coding DNA: TGTGCCAGCAGGGAAACAGGGATTAACGAGCAGTACTTC. It yields the protein CASRETGINEQYF.

This clonotype was seen ten or more times. The rearrangement uses TRBV5-1 and TRBJ2-5; possible D gene TRBD2, 5 bases. V lost 4 bases and J lost 4, with 20 bases in between. The CDR3 covers 16 residues. The V gene's germline CDR1 is SGHRS and CDR2 YFSETQ. As DNA, the CDR3 is TGCGCCAGCAGCCAAGCGGTGGGAGCGGATATAGAGACCCAGTACTTC. It yields the protein CASSQAVGADIETQYF. The variable domain in full, completed from reference TRBV5-1 and TRBJ2-5, reads KAGVTQTPRYLIKTRGQQVTLSCSPISGHRSVSWYQQTPGQGLQFLFEYFSETQRNKGNFPGRFSGRQFSNSRSEMNVSTLELGDSALYLCASSQAVGADIETQYFGPGTRLLVL.